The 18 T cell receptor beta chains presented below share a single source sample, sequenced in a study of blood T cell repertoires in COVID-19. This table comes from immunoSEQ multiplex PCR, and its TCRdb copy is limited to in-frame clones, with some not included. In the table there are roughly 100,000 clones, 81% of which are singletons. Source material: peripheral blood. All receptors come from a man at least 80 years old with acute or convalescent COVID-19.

The CDR3, as DNA: TGTGCCAGCAGTGAATTTTCAGGGGGTACGCAGTATTTT. Translated: CASSEFSGGTQYF. This rearrangement joins TRBV25-1 to TRBJ2-3; the match to TRBD1 covers 7 bases. Per germline, CDR1 MGHDK and CDR2 SYGVNS. The CDR3 is 13 residues long. The J segment lost 8 bases and the V segment lost 1 base, leaving 3 bases of the junction unmatched.

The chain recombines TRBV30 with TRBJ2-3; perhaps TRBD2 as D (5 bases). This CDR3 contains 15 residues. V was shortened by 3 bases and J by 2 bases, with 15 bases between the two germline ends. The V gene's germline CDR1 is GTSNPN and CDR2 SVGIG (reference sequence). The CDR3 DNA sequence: TGTGCCTGGAGCCGCGGCGCGGGCCTCACAGATACGCAGTATTTT. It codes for CAWSRGAGLTDTQYF.

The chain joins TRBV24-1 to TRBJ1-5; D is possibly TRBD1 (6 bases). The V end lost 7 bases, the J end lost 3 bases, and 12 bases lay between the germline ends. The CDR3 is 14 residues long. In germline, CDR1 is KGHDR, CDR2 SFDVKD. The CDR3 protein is CATSSDRLNQPQHF. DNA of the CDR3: TGTGCCACCAGCTCGGACAGACTCAATCAGCCCCAGCATTTT.

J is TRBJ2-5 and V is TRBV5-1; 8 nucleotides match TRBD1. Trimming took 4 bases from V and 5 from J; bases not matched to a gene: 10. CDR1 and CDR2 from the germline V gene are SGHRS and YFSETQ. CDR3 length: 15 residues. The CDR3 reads CASSTGQGSSETQYF. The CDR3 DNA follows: TGCGCCAGCAGCACCGGACAGGGATCATCTGAGACCCAGTACTTC.

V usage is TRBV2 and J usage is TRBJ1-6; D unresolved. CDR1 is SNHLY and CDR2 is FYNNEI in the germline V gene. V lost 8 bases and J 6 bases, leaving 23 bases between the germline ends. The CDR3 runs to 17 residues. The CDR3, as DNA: TGTGCCAGCGGCGCGGGCGTGGGGAGAGGGTCTAATTCACCCCTCCACTTT. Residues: CASGAGVGRGSNSPLHF.

CDR3 DNA: TGTGCCATCAGTGGAGACACCTATAGCAATCAGCCCCAGCATTTT. Protein: CAISGDTYSNQPQHF. The V call is TRBV10-3, the J call TRBJ1-5; unclear D gene. The CDR3 sequence is 15 residues long. V was cut by 4 bases and J by 0 bases, with 10 bases left in between. Germline V gives CDR1 ENHRY, CDR2 SYGVKD.

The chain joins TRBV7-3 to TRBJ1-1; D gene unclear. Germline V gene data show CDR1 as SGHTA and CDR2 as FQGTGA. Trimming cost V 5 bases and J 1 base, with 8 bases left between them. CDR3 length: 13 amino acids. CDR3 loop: CASSLISNTEAFF. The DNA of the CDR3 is TGTGCCAGCAGCCTTATCTCGAACACTGAAGCTTTCTTT.

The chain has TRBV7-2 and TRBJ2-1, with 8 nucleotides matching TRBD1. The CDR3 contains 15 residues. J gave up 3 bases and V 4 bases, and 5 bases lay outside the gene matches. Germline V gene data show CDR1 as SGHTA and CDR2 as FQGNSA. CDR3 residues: CASSSQGASYNEQFF. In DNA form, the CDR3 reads TGTGCCAGCAGCTCCCAGGGGGCGAGCTACAATGAGCAGTTCTTC.

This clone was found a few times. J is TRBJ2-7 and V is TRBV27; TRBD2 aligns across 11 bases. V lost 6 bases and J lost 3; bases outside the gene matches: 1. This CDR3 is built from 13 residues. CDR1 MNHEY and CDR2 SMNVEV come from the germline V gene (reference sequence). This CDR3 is CASRLAGDYEQYF. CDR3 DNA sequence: TGTGCCAGCAGACTAGCGGGGGACTACGAGCAGTACTTC.

The CDR3 loop reads CASSLSQGQGAYEQYF. DNA of the CDR3: TGCGCCAGCAGCTTGAGTCAGGGACAGGGAGCCTACGAGCAGTACTTC. The J gene is TRBJ2-7, the V gene TRBV5-1; 9 bases are a match to TRBD1. The V and J ends lost 1 base and 2 bases, in that order; junction bases with no gene match: 7. The V gene's germline CDR1 is SGHRS and CDR2 YFSETQ. The CDR3 is 16 residues long.

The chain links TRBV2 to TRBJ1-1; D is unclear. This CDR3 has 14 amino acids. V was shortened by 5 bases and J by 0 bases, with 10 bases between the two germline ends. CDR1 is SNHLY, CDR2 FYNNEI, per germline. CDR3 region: CASSILPMNTEAFF. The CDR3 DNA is TGTGCCAGCAGTATTTTACCTATGAACACTGAAGCTTTCTTT.

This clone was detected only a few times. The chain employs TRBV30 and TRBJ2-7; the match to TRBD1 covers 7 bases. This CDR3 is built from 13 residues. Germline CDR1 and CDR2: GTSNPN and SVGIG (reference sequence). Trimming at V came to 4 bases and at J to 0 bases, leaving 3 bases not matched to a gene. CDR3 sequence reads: CAWNRDSSYEQYF. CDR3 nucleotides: TGTGCCTGGAACCGGGACAGCTCCTACGAGCAGTACTTC. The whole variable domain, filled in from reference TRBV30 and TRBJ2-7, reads SQTIHQWPATLVQPVGSPLSLECTVEGTSNPNLYWYRQAAGRGLQLLFYSVGIGQISSEVPQNLSASRPQDRQFILSSKKLLLSDSGFYLCAWNRDSSYEQYFGPGTRLTVT.

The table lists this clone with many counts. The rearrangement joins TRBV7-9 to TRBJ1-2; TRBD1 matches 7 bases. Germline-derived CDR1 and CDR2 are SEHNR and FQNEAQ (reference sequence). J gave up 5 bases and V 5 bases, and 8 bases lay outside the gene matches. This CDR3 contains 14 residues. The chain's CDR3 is CASSPGTAHYGYTF. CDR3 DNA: TGTGCCAGCAGCCCAGGGACAGCACATTATGGCTACACCTTC.

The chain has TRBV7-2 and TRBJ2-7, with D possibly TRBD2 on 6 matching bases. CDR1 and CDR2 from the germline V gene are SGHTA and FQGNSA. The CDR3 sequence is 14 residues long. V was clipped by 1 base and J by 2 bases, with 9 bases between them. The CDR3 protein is CASSLDPSAYEQYF. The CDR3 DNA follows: TGTGCCAGCAGCTTAGATCCTAGCGCCTACGAGCAGTACTTC.

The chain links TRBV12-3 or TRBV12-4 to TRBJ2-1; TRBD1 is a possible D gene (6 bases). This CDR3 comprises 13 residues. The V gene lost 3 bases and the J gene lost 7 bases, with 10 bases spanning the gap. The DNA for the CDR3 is TGTGCCAGCAGTTTCCGGGACATGAATGAGCAGTTCTTC. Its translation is CASSFRDMNEQFF.

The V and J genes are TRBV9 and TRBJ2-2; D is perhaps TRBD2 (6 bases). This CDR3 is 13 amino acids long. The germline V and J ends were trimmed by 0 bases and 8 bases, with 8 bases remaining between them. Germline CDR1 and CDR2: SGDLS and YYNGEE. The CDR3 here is CASSVGDSGELFF. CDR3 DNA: TGTGCCAGCAGCGTAGGGGACTCTGGGGAGCTGTTTTTT.

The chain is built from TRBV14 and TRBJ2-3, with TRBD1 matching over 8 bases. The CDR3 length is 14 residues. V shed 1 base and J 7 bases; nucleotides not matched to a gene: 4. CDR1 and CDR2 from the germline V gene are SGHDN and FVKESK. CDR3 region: CASSQAQGANTQYF. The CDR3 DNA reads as TGTGCCAGCAGCCAAGCTCAGGGGGCGAATACGCAGTATTTT.

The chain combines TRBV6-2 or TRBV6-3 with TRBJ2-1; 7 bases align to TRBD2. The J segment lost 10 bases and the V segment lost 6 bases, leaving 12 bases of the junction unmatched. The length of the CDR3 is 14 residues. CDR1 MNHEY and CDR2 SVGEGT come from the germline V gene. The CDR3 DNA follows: TGTGCCAGCAGCACCAGCGGGACCCCCCGAGAGCAGTTCTTC. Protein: CASSTSGTPREQFF.